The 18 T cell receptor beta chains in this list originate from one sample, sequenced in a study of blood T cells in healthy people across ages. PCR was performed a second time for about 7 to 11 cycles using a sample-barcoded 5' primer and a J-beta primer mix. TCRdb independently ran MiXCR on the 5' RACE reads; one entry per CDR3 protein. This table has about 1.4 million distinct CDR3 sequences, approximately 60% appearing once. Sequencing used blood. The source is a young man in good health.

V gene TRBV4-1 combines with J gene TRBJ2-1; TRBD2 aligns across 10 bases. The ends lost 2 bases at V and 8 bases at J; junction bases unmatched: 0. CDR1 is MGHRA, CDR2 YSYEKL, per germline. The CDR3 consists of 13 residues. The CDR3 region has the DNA TGCGCCAGCAGCCAACTAGCGGGGGATGAGCAGTTCTTC. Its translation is CASSQLAGDEQFF.

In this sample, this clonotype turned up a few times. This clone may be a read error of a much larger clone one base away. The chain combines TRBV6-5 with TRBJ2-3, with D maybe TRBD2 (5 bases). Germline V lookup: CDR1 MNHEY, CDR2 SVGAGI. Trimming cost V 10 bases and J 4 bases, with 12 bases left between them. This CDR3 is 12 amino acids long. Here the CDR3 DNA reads TGTGCCAACAGAGGAGGACCAGATACGCAGTATTTT. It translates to CANRGGPDTQYF.

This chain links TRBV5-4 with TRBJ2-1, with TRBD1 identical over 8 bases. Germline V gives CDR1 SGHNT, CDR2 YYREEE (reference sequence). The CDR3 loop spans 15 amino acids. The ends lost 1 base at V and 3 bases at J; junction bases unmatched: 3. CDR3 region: CASSLRDRLYNEQFF. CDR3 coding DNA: TGTGCCAGCAGCTTGAGGGACAGGCTCTACAATGAGCAGTTCTTC.

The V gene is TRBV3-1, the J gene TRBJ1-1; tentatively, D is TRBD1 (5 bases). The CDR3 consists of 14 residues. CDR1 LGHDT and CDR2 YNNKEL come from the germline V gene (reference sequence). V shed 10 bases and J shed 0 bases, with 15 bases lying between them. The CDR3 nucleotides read TGTGCCATTACAGAGGGACCCATGAACACTGAAGCTTTCTTT. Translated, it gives CAITEGPMNTEAFF.

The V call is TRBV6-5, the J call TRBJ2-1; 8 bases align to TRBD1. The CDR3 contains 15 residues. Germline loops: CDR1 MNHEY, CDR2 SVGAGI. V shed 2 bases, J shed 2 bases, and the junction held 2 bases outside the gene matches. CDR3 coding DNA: TGTGCCAGCAGTTACGAGACAGGGGCCTACAATGAGCAGTTCTTC. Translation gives CASSYETGAYNEQFF.

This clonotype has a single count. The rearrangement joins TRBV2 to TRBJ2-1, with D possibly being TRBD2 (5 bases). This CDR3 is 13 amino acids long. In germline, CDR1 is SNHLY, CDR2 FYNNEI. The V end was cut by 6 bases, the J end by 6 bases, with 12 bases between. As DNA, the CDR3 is TGTGCCAGCAGAGCGGCCCCGGGCAATGAGCAGTTCTTC. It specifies CASRAAPGNEQFF.

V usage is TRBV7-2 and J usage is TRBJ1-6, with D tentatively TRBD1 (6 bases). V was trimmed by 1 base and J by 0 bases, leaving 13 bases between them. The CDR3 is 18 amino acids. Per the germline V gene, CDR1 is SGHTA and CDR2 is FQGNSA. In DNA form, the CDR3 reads TGTGCCAGCAGCTTAGTTCCAGGGGCGATCTCCTATAATTCACCCCTCCACTTT. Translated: CASSLVPGAISYNSPLHF.

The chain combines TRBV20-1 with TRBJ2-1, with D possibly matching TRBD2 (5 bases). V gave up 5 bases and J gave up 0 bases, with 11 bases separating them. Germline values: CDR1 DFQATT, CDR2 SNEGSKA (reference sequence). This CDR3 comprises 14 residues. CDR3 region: CSAATRSSYNEQFF. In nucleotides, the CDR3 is TGCAGTGCTGCTACTAGAAGCTCCTACAATGAGCAGTTCTTC.

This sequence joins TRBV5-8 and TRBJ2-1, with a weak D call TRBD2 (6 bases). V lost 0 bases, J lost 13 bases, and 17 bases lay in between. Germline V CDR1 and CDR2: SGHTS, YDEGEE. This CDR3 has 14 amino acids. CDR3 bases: TGTGCCAGCAGCTTGGCCGCAGGAGGGGCAATCCAGTTCTTC. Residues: CASSLAAGGAIQFF.

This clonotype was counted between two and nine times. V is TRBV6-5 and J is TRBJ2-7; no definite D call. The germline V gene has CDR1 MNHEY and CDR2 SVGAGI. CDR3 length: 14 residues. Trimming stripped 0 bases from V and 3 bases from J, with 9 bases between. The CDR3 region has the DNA TGTGCCAGCAGTTACTCCGAGGCAGGCTACGAGCAGTACTTC. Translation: CASSYSEAGYEQYF.

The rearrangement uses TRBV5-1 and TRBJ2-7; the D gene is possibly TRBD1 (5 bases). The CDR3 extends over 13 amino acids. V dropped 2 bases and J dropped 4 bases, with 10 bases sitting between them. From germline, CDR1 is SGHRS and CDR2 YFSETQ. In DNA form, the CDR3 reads TGCGCCAGCAGCTTAACGAACAGGTACGAGCAGTACTTC. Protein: CASSLTNRYEQYF.

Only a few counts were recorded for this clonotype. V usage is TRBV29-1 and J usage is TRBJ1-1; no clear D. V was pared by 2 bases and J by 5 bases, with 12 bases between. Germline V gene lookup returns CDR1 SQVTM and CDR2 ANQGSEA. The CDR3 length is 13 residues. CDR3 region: CSVEYKRGTEAFF. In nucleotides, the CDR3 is TGCAGCGTTGAATATAAGCGGGGAACTGAAGCTTTCTTT.

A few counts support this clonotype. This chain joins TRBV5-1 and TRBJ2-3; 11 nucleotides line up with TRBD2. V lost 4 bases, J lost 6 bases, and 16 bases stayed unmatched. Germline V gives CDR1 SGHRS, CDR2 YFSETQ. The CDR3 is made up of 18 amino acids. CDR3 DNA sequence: TGCGCCAGCAGCCGAGGTTTACTAGCGGGAGAGTCGGCCGATACGCAGTATTTT. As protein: CASSRGLLAGESADTQYF.

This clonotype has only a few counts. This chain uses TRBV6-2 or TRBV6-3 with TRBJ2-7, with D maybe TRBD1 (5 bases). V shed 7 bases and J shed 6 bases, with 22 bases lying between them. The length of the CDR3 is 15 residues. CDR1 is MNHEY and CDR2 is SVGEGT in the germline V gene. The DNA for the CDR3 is TGTGCCAGCAACACTCTGGGGCCCGCGAGGTCCGAGCAGTACTTC. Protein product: CASNTLGPARSEQYF.

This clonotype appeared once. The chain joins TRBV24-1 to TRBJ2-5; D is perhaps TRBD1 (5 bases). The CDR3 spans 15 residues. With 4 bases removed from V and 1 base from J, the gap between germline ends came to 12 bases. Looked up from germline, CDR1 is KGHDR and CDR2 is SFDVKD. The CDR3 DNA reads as TGTGCCACCAGTGACCCGGACAATTTCCAAGAGACCCAGTACTTC. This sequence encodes CATSDPDNFQETQYF.

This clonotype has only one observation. CDR3 DNA sequence: TGTGCCAGCAACAGACAGGAGAACAATGAGCAGTTCTTC. Its protein is CASNRQENNEQFF. The V and J genes are TRBV6-2 or TRBV6-3 and TRBJ2-1; possible D gene TRBD1, 6 bases. This CDR3 comprises 13 residues. V lost 7 bases and J lost 5, with 12 bases in between. In germline, CDR1 is MNHEY, CDR2 SVGEGT.

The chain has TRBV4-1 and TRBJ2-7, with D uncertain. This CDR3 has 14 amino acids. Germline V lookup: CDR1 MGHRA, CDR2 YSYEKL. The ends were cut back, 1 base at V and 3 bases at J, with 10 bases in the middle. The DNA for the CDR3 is TGCGCCAGCAGCCAAGCTGTCAACCGCTACGAGCAGTACTTC. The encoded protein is CASSQAVNRYEQYF.

DNA for the CDR3: TGTGCCATCAGTGAGATAGGGTTTGGCTACACCTTC. This sequence encodes CAISEIGFGYTF. The chain couples TRBV10-3 to TRBJ1-2; no clear D. Germline values: CDR1 ENHRY, CDR2 SYGVKD. V lost 2 bases and J 7 bases, leaving 8 bases between the germline ends. The CDR3 has 12 amino acids.